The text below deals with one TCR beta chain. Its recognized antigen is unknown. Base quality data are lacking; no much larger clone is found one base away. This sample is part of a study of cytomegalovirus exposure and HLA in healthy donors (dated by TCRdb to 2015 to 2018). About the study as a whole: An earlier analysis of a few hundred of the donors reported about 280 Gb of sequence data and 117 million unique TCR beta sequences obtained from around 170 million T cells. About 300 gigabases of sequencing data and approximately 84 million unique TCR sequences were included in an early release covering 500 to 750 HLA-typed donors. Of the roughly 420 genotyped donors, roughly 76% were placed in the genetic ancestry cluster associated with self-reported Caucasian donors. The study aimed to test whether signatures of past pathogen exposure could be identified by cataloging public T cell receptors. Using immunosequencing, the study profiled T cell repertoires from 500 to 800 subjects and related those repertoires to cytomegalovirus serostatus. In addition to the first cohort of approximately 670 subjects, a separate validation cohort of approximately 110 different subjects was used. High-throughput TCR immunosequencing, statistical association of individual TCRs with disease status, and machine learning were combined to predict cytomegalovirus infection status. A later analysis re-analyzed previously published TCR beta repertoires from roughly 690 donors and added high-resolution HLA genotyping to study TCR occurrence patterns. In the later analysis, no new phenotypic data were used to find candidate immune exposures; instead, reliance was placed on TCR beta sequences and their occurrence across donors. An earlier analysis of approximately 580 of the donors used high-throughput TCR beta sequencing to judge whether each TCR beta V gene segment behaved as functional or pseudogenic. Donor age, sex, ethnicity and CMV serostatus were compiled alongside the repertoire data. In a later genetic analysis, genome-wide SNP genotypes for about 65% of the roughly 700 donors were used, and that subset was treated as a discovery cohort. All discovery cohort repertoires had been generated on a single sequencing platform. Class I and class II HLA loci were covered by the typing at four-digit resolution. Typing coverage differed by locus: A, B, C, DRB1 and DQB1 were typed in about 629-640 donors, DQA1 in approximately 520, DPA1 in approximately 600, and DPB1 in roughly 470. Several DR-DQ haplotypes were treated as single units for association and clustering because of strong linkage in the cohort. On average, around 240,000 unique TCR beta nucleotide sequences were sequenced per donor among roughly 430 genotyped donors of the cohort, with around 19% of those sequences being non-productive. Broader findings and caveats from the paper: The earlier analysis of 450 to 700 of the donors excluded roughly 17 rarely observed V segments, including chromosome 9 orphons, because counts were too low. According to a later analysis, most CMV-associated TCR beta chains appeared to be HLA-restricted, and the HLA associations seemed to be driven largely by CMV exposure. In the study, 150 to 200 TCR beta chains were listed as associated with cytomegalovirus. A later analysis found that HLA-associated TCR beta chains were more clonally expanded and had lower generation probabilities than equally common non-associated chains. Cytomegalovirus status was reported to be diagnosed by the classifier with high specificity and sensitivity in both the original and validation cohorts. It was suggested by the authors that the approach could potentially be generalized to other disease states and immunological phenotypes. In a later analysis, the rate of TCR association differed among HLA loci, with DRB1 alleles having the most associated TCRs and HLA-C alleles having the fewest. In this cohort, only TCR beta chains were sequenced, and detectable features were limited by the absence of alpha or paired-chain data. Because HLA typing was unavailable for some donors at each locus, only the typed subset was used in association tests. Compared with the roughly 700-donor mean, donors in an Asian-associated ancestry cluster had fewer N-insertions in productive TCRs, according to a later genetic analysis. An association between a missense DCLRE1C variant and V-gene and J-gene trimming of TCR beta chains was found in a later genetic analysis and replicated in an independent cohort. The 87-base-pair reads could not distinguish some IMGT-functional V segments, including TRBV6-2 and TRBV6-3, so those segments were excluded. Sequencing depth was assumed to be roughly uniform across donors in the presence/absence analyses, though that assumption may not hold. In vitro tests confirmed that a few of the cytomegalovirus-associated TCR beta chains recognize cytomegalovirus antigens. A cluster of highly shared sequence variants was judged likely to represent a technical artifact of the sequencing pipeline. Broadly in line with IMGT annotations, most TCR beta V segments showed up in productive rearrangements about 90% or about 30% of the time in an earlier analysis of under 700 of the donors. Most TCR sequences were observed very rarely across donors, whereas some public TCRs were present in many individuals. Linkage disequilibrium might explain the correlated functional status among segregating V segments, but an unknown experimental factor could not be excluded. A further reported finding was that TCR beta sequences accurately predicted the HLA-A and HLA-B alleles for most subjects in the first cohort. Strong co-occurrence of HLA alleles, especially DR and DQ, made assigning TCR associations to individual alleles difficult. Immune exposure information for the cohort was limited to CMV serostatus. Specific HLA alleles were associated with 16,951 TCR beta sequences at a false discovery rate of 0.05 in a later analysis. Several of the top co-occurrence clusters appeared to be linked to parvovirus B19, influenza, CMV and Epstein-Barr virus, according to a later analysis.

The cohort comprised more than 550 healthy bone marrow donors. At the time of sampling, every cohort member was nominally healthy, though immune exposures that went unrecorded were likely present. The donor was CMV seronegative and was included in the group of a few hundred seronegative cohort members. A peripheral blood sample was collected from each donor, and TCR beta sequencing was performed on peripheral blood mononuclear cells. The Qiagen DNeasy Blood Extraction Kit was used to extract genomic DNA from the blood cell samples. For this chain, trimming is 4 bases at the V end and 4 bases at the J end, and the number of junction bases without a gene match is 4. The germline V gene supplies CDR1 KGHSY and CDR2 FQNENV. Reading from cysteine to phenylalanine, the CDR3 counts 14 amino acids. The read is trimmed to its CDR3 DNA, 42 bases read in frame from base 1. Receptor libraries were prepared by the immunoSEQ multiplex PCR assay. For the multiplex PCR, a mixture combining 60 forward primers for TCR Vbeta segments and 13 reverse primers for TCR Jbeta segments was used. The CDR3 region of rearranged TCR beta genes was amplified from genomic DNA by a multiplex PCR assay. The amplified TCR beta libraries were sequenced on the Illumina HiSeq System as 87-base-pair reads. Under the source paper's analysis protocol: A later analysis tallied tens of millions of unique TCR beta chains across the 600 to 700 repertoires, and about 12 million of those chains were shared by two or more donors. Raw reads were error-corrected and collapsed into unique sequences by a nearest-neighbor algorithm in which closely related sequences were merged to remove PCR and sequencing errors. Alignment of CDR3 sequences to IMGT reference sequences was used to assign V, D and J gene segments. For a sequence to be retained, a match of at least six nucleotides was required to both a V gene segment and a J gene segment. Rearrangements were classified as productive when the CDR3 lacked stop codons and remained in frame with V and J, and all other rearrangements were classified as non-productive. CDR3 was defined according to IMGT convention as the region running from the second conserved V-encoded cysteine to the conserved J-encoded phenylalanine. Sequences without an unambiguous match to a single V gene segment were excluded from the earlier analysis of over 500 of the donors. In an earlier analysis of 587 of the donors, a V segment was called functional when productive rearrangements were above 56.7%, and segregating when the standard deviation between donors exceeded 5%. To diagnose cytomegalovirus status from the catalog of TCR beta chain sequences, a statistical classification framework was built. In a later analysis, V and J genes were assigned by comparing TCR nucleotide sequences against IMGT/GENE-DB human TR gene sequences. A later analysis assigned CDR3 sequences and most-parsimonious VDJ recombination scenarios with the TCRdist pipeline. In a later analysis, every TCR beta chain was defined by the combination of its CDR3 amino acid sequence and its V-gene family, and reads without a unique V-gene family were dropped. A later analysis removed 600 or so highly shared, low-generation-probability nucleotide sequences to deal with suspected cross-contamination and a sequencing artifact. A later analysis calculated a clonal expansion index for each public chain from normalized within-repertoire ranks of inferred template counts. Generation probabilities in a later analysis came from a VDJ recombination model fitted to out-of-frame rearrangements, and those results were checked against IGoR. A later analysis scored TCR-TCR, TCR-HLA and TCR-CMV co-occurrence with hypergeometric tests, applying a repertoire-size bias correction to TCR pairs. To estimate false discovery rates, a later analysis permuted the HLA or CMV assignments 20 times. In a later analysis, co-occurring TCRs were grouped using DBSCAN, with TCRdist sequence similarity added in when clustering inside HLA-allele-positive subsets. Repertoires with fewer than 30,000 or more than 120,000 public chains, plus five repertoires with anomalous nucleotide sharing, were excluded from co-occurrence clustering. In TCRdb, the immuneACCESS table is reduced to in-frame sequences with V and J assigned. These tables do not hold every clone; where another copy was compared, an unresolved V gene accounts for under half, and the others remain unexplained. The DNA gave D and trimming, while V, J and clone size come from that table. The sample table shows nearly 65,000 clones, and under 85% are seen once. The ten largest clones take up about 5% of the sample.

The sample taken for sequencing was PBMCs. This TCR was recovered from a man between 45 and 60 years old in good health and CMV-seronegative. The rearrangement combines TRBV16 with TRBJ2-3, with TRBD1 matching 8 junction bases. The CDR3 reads CASSRTTGADTQYF. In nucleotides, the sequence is TGTGCCAGCAGCCGGACGACAGGGGCAGATACGCAGTATTTT.